The 20 T cell receptor beta chains listed next were all sequenced from one sample in a study of T cells in narcolepsy. Using immunoSEQ multiplex PCR, the repertoire was profiled, and TCRdb retains in-frame clones only, with some absent. The table has tens of thousands of clones, around 90% seen once. Source material: CD45RA- memory CD4+ T cells from PBMCs. The receptor source for this set is a human donor with narcolepsy.

A word on this clone: The sample contains more than one DNA sequence encoding this CDR3. In DNA, the CDR3 is TGTGCCAGCAGTGTCGTCTCCTCTCAAGAGACCCAGTACTTC. Its protein is CASSVVSSQETQYF. This chain uses TRBV2 with TRBJ2-5; no definite D call. V dropped 4 bases and J dropped 2 bases, with 11 bases sitting between them. From germline, CDR1 is SNHLY and CDR2 FYNNEI. This CDR3 region has 14 residues.

The chain joins TRBV18 to TRBJ2-3; D gene ambiguous. Germline loops: CDR1 KGHSH, CDR2 LQKENI. V was pared by 0 bases and J by 0 bases, with 19 bases between. The CDR3 is 19 residues long. CDR3 sequence reads: CASSPPVSPGAGSTDTQYF. For the CDR3, the DNA is TGTGCCAGCTCACCACCAGTAAGTCCCGGAGCCGGGAGCACAGATACGCAGTATTTT.

V gene TRBV18 combines with J gene TRBJ1-2; TRBD1 matches at 8 bases. Losses at the gene ends were 6 bases for V and 8 bases for J; bases not matched to a gene: 14. The CDR3 is made up of 15 amino acids. Germline V gene sequence: CDR1 KGHSH, CDR2 LQKENI. CDR3 sequence: CASSTLRSRDRGYTF. CDR3 sequence (DNA): TGTGCCAGCTCCACCCTACGTTCTCGGGACAGGGGCTACACCTTC.

On this clone itself: An end of the junction differs from the germline gene, which may be a read error. The chain recombines TRBV7-9 with TRBJ2-5, with a weak D call TRBD2 (6 bases). This CDR3 has 15 amino acids. The germline CDR1 and CDR2 sequences are SEHNR and FQNEAQ (reference sequence). CDR3 amino acids: CASSDRGGSGEAQYF. DNA for the CDR3: TGTGCCAGCAGCGACCGTGGGGGTAGCGGAGAGGCCCAGTACTTC.

This clone is a singleton in its sample. This specimen includes other DNA sequences encoding the same CDR3. The CDR3 loop reads CASSHGQGLWTEAFF. The CDR3 bases are TGTGCCAGCAGTCACGGACAGGGGCTATGGACTGAAGCTTTCTTT. The chain is built from TRBV28 and TRBJ1-1; 9 nucleotides align to TRBD1. This CDR3 contains 15 residues. V shed 5 bases and J 5 bases; nucleotides not matched to a gene: 9. Germline CDR1 reads MDHEN; CDR2 reads SYDVKM.

V is TRBV7-2 and J is TRBJ2-7; 13 nucleotides align to TRBD2. The V segment lost 5 bases and the J segment 7 bases; nucleotides outside the gene matches: 8. The CDR3 has 15 residues. CDR1 and CDR2 (germline): SGHTA, FQGNSA. The CDR3 sequence: CASSEGLAGVGEQYF. The CDR3 DNA reads as TGTGCCAGCAGCGAAGGACTAGCGGGGGTCGGAGAGCAGTACTTC.

The V gene is TRBV2, the J gene TRBJ2-1; the D gene is possibly TRBD2 (6 bases). CDR3 size: 16 residues. V dropped 3 bases and J dropped 3 bases, with 15 bases sitting between them. The germline V gene has CDR1 SNHLY and CDR2 FYNNEI. DNA of the CDR3: TGTGCCAGCAGTGATCAGGTCCAGGGAGGCTACAATGAGCAGTTCTTC. It codes for CASSDQVQGGYNEQFF.

The genes are TRBV19 and TRBJ2-1, with D tentatively TRBD1 or TRBD2 (6 bases each). This CDR3 spans 14 amino acids. CDR1 is LNHDA, CDR2 SQIVND, per germline (reference sequence). The V end was cut by 10 bases, the J end by 0 bases, with 13 bases between. The CDR3 reads CATYRGPSYNEQFF. The DNA for the CDR3 is TGTGCCACCTACCGGGGGCCCTCCTACAATGAGCAGTTCTTC. Together with reference TRBV19 and TRBJ2-1, the CDR3 gives the full variable domain: DGGITQSPKYLFRKEGQNVTLSCEQNLNHDAMYWYRQDPGQGLRLIYYSQIVNDFQKGDIAEGYSVSREKKESFPLTVTSAQKNPTAFYLCATYRGPSYNEQFFGPGTRLTVL.

The count of this clone is one. DNA for the CDR3: TGTGCCAGCAGTCTCTCCTACGAGCAGTACTTC. Its translation is CASSLSYEQYF. The chain joins TRBV2 to TRBJ2-7, with D unclear. The CDR3 is made up of 11 amino acids. Per germline, CDR1 SNHLY and CDR2 FYNNEI. Trimming stripped 5 bases from V and 0 bases from J, with 2 bases between.

V usage is TRBV7-6 and J usage is TRBJ2-7; D is unresolved. Germline V CDR1 and CDR2: SGHVS, FNYEAQ. The CDR3 is made up of 9 amino acids. CDR3 amino acids: CAKRCEQYF. DNA of the CDR3: TGTGCTAAGAGGTGCGAGCAGTACTTC. The full variable domain, completed using reference TRBV7-6 and TRBJ2-7, is GAGVSQSPRYKVTKRGQDVALRCDPISGHVSLYWYRQALGQGPEFLTYFNYEAQQDKSGLPNDRFSAERPEGSISTLTIQRTEQRDSAMYRCAKRCEQYFGPGTRLTVT.

This clone appeared once. The rearrangement uses TRBV11-3 and TRBJ2-7, with a tentative D call TRBD1 (6 bases). This CDR3 comprises 14 residues. V lost 1 base and J lost 6, with 13 bases in between. CDR1 SGHNT and CDR2 YENEEA come from the germline V gene. The CDR3 loop is CASSLGGQIIEQYF. The CDR3 nucleotides are TGTGCCAGCAGCTTAGGAGGACAGATAATCGAGCAGTACTTC. Filled out from reference TRBV11-3 and TRBJ2-7, the complete variable domain reads EAGVVQSPRYKIIEKKQPVAFWCNPISGHNTLYWYLQNLGQGPELLIRYENEEAVDDSQLPKDRFSAERLKGVDSTLKIQPAELGDSAVYLCASSLGGQIIEQYFGPGTRLTVT.

The chain couples TRBV21-1 to TRBJ1-5; TRBD1 is the table's D call, not checked against the DNA. TRBV21-1 is a recognized pseudogene. The CDR3 loop spans 11 amino acids. The CDR3 nucleotides are TGTGCCAGGACAGGGTGGCAGCCCCAGCATTTT. This gives the protein CARTGWQPQHF.

The V and J genes are TRBV5-1 and TRBJ2-7; a possible D gene is TRBD1 (6 bases). This CDR3 contains 15 residues. Trimming shortened V by 2 bases and J by 4 bases, and 16 bases separated the two germline ends. Germline values: CDR1 SGHRS, CDR2 YFSETQ. The CDR3 DNA reads as TGCGCCAGCAGCTTACTGGATGACAGGCCATACGAGCAGTACTTC. Translated, it gives CASSLLDDRPYEQYF.

Only a few counts were recorded for this clone. V is TRBV6-1 and J is TRBJ2-2; a weak D match, TRBD1 (8 bases). Germline CDR1 and CDR2: MNHNS and SASEGT. This CDR3 contains 14 residues. Trimming pared 5 bases from V and 7 bases from J, leaving 14 bases between. The CDR3 nucleotides are TGTGCCAGCAGTACAGGGGGGGCCGGCGGGGAGCTGTTTTTT. Its translation: CASSTGGAGGELFF.

Written as DNA, the CDR3 is TGTGCCAGCAGCTTCCAAATACAAAAGTTGAACACTGAAGCTTTCTTT. Translated, it gives CASSFQIQKLNTEAFF. J is TRBJ1-1 and V is TRBV5-5; D remains unclear. Germline V gene data show CDR1 as SGHKS and CDR2 as YYEKEE (reference sequence). V lost 2 bases and J 0 bases, leaving 14 bases between the germline ends. The CDR3 has 16 amino acids.

The gene calls are TRBV6-1 and TRBJ1-2; D is unresolved. This CDR3 contains 14 residues. Trimming stripped 4 bases from V and 4 bases from J, with 13 bases between. CDR1 and CDR2 (germline): MNHNS, SASEGT. Here the CDR3 reads CASSAKVVGYGYTF. The CDR3 coding sequence is TGTGCCAGCAGTGCGAAAGTGGTCGGCTATGGCTACACCTTC.

This chain links TRBV5-1 with TRBJ2-2; no clear D gene. The V gene lost 0 bases and the J gene lost 4 bases, with 4 bases spanning the gap. The CDR3 has 13 residues. The V gene's germline CDR1 is SGHRS and CDR2 YFSETQ. DNA of the CDR3: TGCGCCAGCAGCTTGGAAGGCACCGGGGAGCTGTTTTTT. It is translated as CASSLEGTGELFF.

The CDR3 coding sequence is TGTGCCAGCAGCGAATCCGGGACAGTCGGAAACACCATATATTTT. This codes for CASSESGTVGNTIYF. The chain combines TRBV9 with TRBJ1-3; 7 nucleotides match TRBD1. Per germline, CDR1 SGDLS and CDR2 YYNGEE. The CDR3 runs to 15 residues. The V gene end was trimmed by 3 bases and the J gene end by 4 bases; junction bases not matched to a gene: 7.

V gene TRBV6-5 combines with J gene TRBJ1-2; 9 nucleotides align to TRBD1. Germline V gives CDR1 MNHEY, CDR2 SVGAGI. The CDR3 runs 13 residues. The junction had 7 bases not matched to a gene; V was cut back by 6 bases and J by 8 bases. CDR3 in amino acids: CASRGDRDRGYTF. CDR3 coding DNA: TGTGCCAGCAGGGGGGACAGGGATAGGGGCTACACCTTC.

The rearrangement links TRBV9 to TRBJ2-7; no definite D call. The germline V and J ends were trimmed by 2 bases and 2 bases, with 11 bases remaining between them. Germline V gives CDR1 SGDLS, CDR2 YYNGEE. The CDR3 length is 14 residues. The CDR3: CASSVGSTPYEQYF. CDR3 in DNA: TGTGCCAGCAGCGTCGGCAGCACTCCCTACGAGCAGTACTTC.